The T cell receptor beta chain under discussion was sequenced for a study of cytomegalovirus exposure and HLA in healthy donors. Overall study: A subsequent analysis reported that the roughly 120 validation repertoires were produced on the same platform that had also been used for the roughly 670 first-cohort repertoires.

About this clone itself: Its antigen is not identified.

After removal of 6 bases from V and 0 bases from J, the junction contained 4 bases not matched to a gene. This CDR3 comprises 15 residues. Germline lookup yields CDR1 MDHEN and CDR2 SYDVKM. TCRdb's table, derived via immunoSEQ multiplex PCR, lists solely in-frame clones and lacks some. Of more than 20,000 clones listed, around 96% are singletons. Study-level findings and limits: Cytomegalovirus association was listed for roughly 160 TCR beta chains. In the 120 or so validation repertoires, around 95% of cluster scores exceeded 0, per a later analysis.

This sequence joins TRBV28 and TRBJ2-1; 8 positions agree with TRBD2. The sequencing input was PBMCs. The sequence was collected from a man younger than 40 in good health and CMV-seropositive. The CDR3 bases are TGTGCCAGCAGGTCGACTAGCGTCTCCTACAATGAGCAGTTCTTC. Its translation: CASRSTSVSYNEQFF.